The next 5 T cell receptor beta chains were all read from a single sample in a study of monozygotic twins with inflammatory bowel disease. TCRdb derives one entry per CDR3 protein from the 5' RACE reads, leaving out DNA. Reported are 150,000 to 200,000 distinct CDR3 sequences; the ten largest clones contain around 7.2%. What was sequenced was blood. These receptors came from a human donor with ulcerative colitis or Crohn's disease, or a healthy co-twin of an affected twin (not recorded which).

The genes are TRBV5-1 and TRBJ2-2; TCRdb outputs TRBD2, but without DNA this stays unchecked. The CDR3 sequence is 16 residues long. Looked up from germline, CDR1 is SGHRS and CDR2 is YFSETQ. The CDR3 reads CASRDSGTSGKRELFF.

The rearrangement links TRBV24-1 to TRBJ2-5; with no DNA, the TCRdb D assignment of TRBD1 cannot be verified. This CDR3 has 15 amino acids. Germline values: CDR1 KGHDR, CDR2 SFDVKD. The CDR3: CATSDVLQGRETQYF.

CDR3 loop: CASRSGTSGETQYF. V and J are TRBV7-9 and TRBJ2-5; TCRdb selects TRBD2, and the lack of DNA leaves this call unchecked. The CDR3 has 14 amino acids. The V gene's germline CDR1 is SEHNR and CDR2 FQNEAQ (reference sequence).

The V call is TRBV7-8, the J call TRBJ2-7; with no DNA, the TCRdb D assignment of TRBD1 cannot be verified. The length of the CDR3 is 17 residues. The germline V gene encodes CDR1 SGHVS and CDR2 FQNEAQ. The chain's CDR3 is CASSLGTGGFGNYEQYF.

The chain recombines TRBV6-2 or TRBV6-3 with TRBJ2-7; the TCRdb D gene call, TRBD1, has no DNA to confirm it. Germline loops: CDR1 MNHEY, CDR2 SVGEGT. This CDR3 has 13 residues. This chain's CDR3 is CATLQPGGYEQYF.